These T cell receptor beta chains were read from a single sample in a study of cytomegalovirus exposure and HLA in healthy donors. The table came from immunoSEQ multiplex PCR; TCRdb's copy has only in-frame clones and leaves some out. The data contain about 130,000 clones, around 94% of them singletons. The sequencing sample was made of PBMCs. Receptor source: a woman aged 18-35 years in good health and CMV-seronegative. Both conserved end residues are part of each CDR3. The D gene is left open where the match is weak. Only part of the rows carry a size: once, few, many, or a class if the clone is expanded.

J,D,V,size,DNA,CDR3
TRBJ1-2,NA,TRBV28,NA,TGTGCCAGCAGCGATCCGGGACACCTACTCTATGGCTACACCTTC,CASSDPGHLLYGYTF
TRBJ1-4,NA,TRBV6-5,NA,TGTGCCAGCAGATTGGACACGAGTAATGAAAAACTGTTTTTT,CASRLDTSNEKLFF
TRBJ1-6,TRBD1,TRBV28,NA,TGTGCCTCCAGGGGAGGGGGGACAGGGGGTTCACCCCTCCACTTT,CASRGGGTGGSPLHF
TRBJ2-1,NA,TRBV2,NA,TGTGCCAGCAGTGAGAACAGCAGGTTCTTC,CASSENSRFF
TRBJ2-5,TRBD2,TRBV15,NA,TGTGCCACCAGCAGGGGGACTAGCGGACAAGAGACCCAGTACTTC,CATSRGTSGQETQYF
TRBJ1-2,TRBD1,TRBV4-1,NA,TGCGCCAGCAGCCATATATTGGGACAGGGGAGCTATGGCTACACCTTC,CASSHILGQGSYGYTF
TRBJ2-7,TRBD2,TRBV5-6,NA,TGTGCCAGCAGCTTTATGACTAGCGGGAGTCTTTTGGAGCAGTACTTC,CASSFMTSGSLLEQYF
TRBJ2-7,NA,TRBV5-4,NA,TGTGCCAGCAGCCCTTCGGACTATAGCTCCTACGAGCAGTACTTC,CASSPSDYSSYEQYF
TRBJ1-4,TRBD1,TRBV7-2,NA,TGTGCCAGCAGCCGAGGGGGACAGATAGGCGAAAAACTGTTTTTT,CASSRGGQIGEKLFF
TRBJ2-7,NA,TRBV5-4,NA,TGTGCCAGCAGCTTTCAGGGCTACTCCTACGAGCAGTACTTC,CASSFQGYSYEQYF
TRBJ2-7,TRBD1,TRBV7-9,NA,TGTGCCAGCAGCTCGACAACCCCCCGGAAGGGGGCTGTTTACGAGCAGTACTTC,CASSSTTPRKGAVYEQYF
TRBJ1-2,TRBD1,TRBV27,NA,TGTGCCAGCAGTTCCGGACAGGGGAACTATGGCTACACCTTC,CASSSGQGNYGYTF
TRBJ2-3,NA,TRBV5-6,NA,TGTGCCAGCAGCCTCTATGGAGATACGCAGTATTTT,CASSLYGDTQYF
TRBJ2-7,TRBD2,TRBV4-1,NA,TGCGCCAGCAGCGATGTTAGACTAGCGGGAGGTGGTTACGAGCAGTACTTC,CASSDVRLAGGGYEQYF
TRBJ1-2,TRBD1,TRBV13,once,TGTGCCAGCAGCTCGATTACAGGGGCCGGTAACTATGGCTACACCTTC,CASSSITGAGNYGYTF
TRBJ2-7,NA,TRBV2,NA,TGTGCCAGCATTCTGAAACAGGGTCGGAAGTACTTC,CASILKQGRKYF
TRBJ2-1,TRBD2,TRBV5-1,once,TGCGCCAGCAGCTTGGTTGTAGCGGGGCCCTTCAATGAGCAGTTCTTC,CASSLVVAGPFNEQFF
TRBJ2-3,NA,TRBV28,NA,TGTGCCAGCAACTCCCCTCCCGGGAAGGGCATCCTGGACACAGATACGCAGTATTTT,CASNSPPGKGILDTDTQYF
TRBJ1-4,NA,TRBV7-9,NA,TGTGCCAGCAGCTCGTTCTGGGGGCAGGGTTTGACTAATGAAAAACTGTTTTTT,CASSSFWGQGLTNEKLFF
TRBJ1-2,NA,TRBV28,NA,TGTGCCAGCAGTTTAGCGGGGCATGACTATGGCTACACCTTC,CASSLAGHDYGYTF
TRBJ1-2,TRBD1,TRBV5-4,NA,TGTGCCAGCAGCTTGGAGACAGGGCCCTATGGCTACACCTTC,CASSLETGPYGYTF
TRBJ2-7,NA,TRBV18,NA,TGTGCCAGCTCACAACGGAGACAGGACATTTTCTCCTACGAGCAGTACTTC,CASSQRRQDIFSYEQYF
TRBJ1-1,NA,TRBV29-1,NA,TGCAGCGTGGGCACAGGGAAGGTAACTGAAGCTTTCTTT,CSVGTGKVTEAFF
TRBJ1-4,TRBD1,TRBV10-3,NA,TGTGCCATCAGTGATAGAGGAGGGACAGGAAATGAAAAACTGTTTTTT,CAISDRGGTGNEKLFF
TRBJ2-3,NA,TRBV28,NA,TGTGCCAGCATTGGGCAGCACACAGATACGCAGTATTTT,CASIGQHTDTQYF
TRBJ2-1,TRBD2,TRBV7-9,NA,TGTGCCAGCAGCCCACAGCGCCTAGCGGGAGGAGGCAATGAGCAGTTCTTC,CASSPQRLAGGGNEQFF